This T cell receptor (beta chain) was found in a study of T cell responses to AZD1222 COVID-19 vaccine. General study findings and limits: White British donors predominated, females outnumbered males, and clonal diversity was possibly underestimated. Baseline serology detected seropositivity in only 6 or 7 AZD1222 recipients.

Profiling relied on immunoSEQ multiplex PCR, and the TCRdb table lists in-frame clones only, not all of them. In the table there are around 100,000 clones, 70% to 90% of which are singletons. V was cut by 1 base and J by 0 bases, with 8 bases left in between. CDR3 length: 15 amino acids. CDR1 SEHNR and CDR2 FQNEAQ come from the germline V gene (reference sequence). Second-dose timings of about 4 or about 12 weeks were pooled. As to this clone: What it binds is unknown.

The sample in question was peripheral blood, obtained 28 days after the second AZD1222 dose. The clonotype originates from an adult who received the AZD1222 COVID-19 vaccine. The chain employs TRBV7-9 and TRBJ2-3; no reliable D call. In DNA, the CDR3 is TGTGCCAGCAGCTTAGGTACAGCTAGCACAGATACGCAGTATTTT. Translating it yields CASSLGTASTDTQYF.